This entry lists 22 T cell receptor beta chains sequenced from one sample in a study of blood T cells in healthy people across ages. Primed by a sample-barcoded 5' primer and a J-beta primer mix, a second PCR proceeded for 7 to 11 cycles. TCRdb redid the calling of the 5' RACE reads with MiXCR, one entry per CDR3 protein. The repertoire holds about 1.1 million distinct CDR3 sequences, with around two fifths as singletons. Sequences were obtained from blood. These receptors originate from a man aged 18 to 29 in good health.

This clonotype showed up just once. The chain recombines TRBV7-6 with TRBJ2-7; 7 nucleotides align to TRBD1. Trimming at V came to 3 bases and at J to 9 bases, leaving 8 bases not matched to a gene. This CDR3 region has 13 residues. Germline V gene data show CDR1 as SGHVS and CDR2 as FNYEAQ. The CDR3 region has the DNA TGTGCCAGCAGCTTTAACGTCGACAGGGCGCAGTACTTC. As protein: CASSFNVDRAQYF.

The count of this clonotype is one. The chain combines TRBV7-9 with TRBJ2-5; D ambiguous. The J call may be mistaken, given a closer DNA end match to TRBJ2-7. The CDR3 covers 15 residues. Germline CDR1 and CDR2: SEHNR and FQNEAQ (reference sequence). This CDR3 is CASSLEVSAFNEQYF. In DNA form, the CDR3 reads TGTGCCAGCAGCTTAGAGGTCTCAGCCTTCAACGAGCAGTACTTC.

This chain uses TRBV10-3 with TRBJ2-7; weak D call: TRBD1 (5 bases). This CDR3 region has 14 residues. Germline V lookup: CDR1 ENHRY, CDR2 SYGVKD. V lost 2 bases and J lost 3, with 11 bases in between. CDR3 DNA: TGTGCCATCAGTGAGGCAGGGATGAACTACGAGCAGTACTTC. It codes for CAISEAGMNYEQYF.

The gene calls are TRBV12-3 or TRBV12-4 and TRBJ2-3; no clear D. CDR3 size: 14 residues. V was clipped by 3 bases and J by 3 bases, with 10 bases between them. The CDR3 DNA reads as TGTGCCAGCAGTTTTGGCTACCTAACAGATACGCAGTATTTT. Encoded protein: CASSFGYLTDTQYF.

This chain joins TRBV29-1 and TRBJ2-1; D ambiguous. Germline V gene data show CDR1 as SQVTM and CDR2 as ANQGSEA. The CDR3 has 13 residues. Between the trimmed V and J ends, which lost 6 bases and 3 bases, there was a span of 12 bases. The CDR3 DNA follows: TGCAGCGTAGCCTCGGACGGCTACAATGAGCAGTTCTTC. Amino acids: CSVASDGYNEQFF.

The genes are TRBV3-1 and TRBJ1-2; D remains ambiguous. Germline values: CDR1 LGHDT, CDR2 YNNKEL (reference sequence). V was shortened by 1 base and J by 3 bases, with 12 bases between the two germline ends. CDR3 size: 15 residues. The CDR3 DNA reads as TGTGCCAGCAGCCAAGTTAACAGAGAATACTATGGCTACACCTTC. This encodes CASSQVNREYYGYTF.

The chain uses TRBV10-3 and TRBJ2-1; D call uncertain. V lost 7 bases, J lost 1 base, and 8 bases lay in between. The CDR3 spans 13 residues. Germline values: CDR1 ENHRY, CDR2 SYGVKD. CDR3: CAITGGSYNEQFF. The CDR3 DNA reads TGTGCCATCACAGGCGGTTCCTACAATGAGCAGTTCTTC.

Here the CDR3 reads CASSTTRLRTGDSPLHF. DNA of the CDR3: TGCGCCAGCAGCACCACGAGGTTGAGGACAGGAGATTCACCCCTCCACTTT. The chain has TRBV4-1 and TRBJ1-6; TRBD1 aligns across 7 bases. Germline V lookup: CDR1 MGHRA, CDR2 YSYEKL. The CDR3 runs to 17 residues. The V and J ends lost 5 bases and 8 bases, in that order; junction bases with no gene match: 15.

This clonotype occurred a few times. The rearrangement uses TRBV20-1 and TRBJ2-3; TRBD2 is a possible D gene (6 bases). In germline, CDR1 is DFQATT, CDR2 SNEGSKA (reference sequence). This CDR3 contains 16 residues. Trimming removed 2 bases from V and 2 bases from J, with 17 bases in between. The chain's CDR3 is CSARQMAGLATDTQYF. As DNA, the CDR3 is TGCAGTGCTAGACAGATGGCGGGACTGGCCACAGATACGCAGTATTTT.

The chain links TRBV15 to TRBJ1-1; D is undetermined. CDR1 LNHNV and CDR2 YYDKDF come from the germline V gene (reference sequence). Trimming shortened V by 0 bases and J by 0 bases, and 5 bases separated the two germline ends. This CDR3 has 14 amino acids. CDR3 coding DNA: TGTGCCACCAGCAGAGAATGGGTGAACACTGAAGCTTTCTTT. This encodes CATSREWVNTEAFF. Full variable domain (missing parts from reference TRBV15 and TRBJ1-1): DAMVIQNPRYQVTQFGKPVTLSCSQTLNHNVMYWYQQKSSQAPKLLFHYYDKDFNNEADTPDNFQSRRPNTSFCFLDIRSPGLGDTAMYLCATSREWVNTEAFFGQGTRLTVV.

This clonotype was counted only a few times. The CDR3 DNA sequence: TGTGTCTCAGGGGATAACTATGGCTACACCTTC. This encodes CVSGDNYGYTF. V gene TRBV27 combines with J gene TRBJ1-2; D may be TRBD1 (6 bases). CDR1 MNHEY and CDR2 SMNVEV come from the germline V gene (reference sequence). There are 11 residues in the CDR3.

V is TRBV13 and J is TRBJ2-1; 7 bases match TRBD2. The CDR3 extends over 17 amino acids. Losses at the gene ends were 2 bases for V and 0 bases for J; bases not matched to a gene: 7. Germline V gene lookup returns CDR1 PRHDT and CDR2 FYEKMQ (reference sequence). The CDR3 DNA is TGTGCCAGCAGCTTAACTCGCGGGAGTAGCTCCTACAATGAGCAGTTCTTC. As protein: CASSLTRGSSSYNEQFF.

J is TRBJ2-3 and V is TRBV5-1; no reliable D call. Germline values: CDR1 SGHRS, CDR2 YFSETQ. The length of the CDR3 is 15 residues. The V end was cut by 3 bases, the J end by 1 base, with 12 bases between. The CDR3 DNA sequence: TGCGCCAGCAGCTCACCCTTGACTGGCACAGATACGCAGTATTTT. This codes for CASSSPLTGTDTQYF.

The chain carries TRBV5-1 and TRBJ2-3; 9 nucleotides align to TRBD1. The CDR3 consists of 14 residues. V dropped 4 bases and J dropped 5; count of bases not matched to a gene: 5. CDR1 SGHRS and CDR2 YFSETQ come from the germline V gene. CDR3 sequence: CASSVQGARDTQYF. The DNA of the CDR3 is TGCGCCAGCAGCGTACAGGGGGCGAGAGATACGCAGTATTTT.

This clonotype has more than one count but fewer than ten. CDR3 region: CASSAHSGGVNEQFF. The CDR3 nucleotides are TGTGCCAGCAGTGCCCATAGCGGGGGGGTCAATGAGCAGTTCTTC. The chain links TRBV28 to TRBJ2-1, with TRBD2 identical over 11 bases. Germline values: CDR1 MDHEN, CDR2 SYDVKM. The CDR3 is 15 residues long. Unmatched junction bases numbered 6, after V lost 5 bases and J lost 6 bases.

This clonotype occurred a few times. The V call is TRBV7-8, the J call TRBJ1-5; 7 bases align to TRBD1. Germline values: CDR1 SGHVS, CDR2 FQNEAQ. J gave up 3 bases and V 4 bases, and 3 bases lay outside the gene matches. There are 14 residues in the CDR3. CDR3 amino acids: CASSSQGYNQPQHF. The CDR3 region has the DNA TGTGCCAGCAGCTCACAGGGGTACAATCAGCCCCAGCATTTT. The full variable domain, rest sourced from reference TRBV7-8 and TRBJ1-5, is GAGVSQSPRYKVAKRGQDVALRCDPISGHVSLFWYQQALGQGPEFLTYFQNEAQLDKSGLPSDRFFAERPEGSVSTLKIQRTQQEDSAVYLCASSSQGYNQPQHFGDGTRLSIL.

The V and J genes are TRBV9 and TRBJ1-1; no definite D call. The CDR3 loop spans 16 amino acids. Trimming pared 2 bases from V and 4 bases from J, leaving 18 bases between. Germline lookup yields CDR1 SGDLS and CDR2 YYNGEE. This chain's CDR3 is CASSVEFGPVGTEAFF. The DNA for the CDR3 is TGTGCCAGCAGCGTCGAGTTTGGCCCGGTCGGCACTGAAGCTTTCTTT.

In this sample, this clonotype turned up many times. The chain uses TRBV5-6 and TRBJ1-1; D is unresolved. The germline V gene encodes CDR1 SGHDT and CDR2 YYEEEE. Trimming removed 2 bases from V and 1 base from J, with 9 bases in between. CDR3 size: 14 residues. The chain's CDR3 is CASSLGPTNTEAFF. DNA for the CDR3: TGTGCCAGCAGCTTAGGCCCGACGAACACTGAAGCTTTCTTT.

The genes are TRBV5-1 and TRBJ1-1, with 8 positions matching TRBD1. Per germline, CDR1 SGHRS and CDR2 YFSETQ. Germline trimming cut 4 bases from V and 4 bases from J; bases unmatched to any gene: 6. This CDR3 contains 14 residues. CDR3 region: CASSVTGVITEAFF. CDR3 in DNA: TGCGCCAGCAGCGTGACAGGGGTGATCACTGAAGCTTTCTTT.

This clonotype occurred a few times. This chain's CDR3 is CASSLQGTGSSYNSPLHF. As DNA, the CDR3 is TGTGCCAGCAGCCTTCAAGGGACAGGCAGCTCCTATAATTCACCCCTCCACTTT. J is TRBJ1-6 and V is TRBV6-2 or TRBV6-3; TRBD1 matches at 8 bases. Germline trimming cut 6 bases from V and 0 bases from J; bases unmatched to any gene: 10. This CDR3 is 18 amino acids long. CDR1 MNHEY and CDR2 SVGEGT come from the germline V gene.

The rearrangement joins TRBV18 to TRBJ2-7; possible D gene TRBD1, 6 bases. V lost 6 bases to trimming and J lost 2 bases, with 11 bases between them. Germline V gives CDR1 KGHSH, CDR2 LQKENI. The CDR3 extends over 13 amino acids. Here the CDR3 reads CASSQGQPYEQYF. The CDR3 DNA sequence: TGTGCCAGCTCGCAAGGACAGCCCTACGAGCAGTACTTC.

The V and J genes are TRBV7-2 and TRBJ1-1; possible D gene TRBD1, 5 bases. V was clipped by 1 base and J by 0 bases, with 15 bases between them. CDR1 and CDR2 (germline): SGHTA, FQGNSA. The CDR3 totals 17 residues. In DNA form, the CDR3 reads TGTGCCAGCAGCTTAGGGCCTTCCGGGACTTTGAACACTGAAGCTTTCTTT. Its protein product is CASSLGPSGTLNTEAFF.